Listed below are T cell receptor beta chains from one sample, sequenced in a study of blood T cell repertoires in COVID-19. The table came from immunoSEQ multiplex PCR; TCRdb's copy has only in-frame clones and leaves some out. This table holds about 230,000 clones, more than 65% found once. Sequenced sample: peripheral blood. These TCRs come from a man in his forties or fifties who had recovered from COVID-19. Both conserved end residues are part of each CDR3. A D gene is named only where the DNA matches it firmly. Clone size appears in some rows only: once, few, many, or a class for an expanded clone.

clone_size: -
d_call: TRBD1
v_call: TRBV19
j_call: TRBJ2-7
cdr3_aa: CASSTPGQGNEQYF
cdr3_nt: TGTGCCAGTAGTACGCCGGGACAGGGCAACGAGCAGTACTTC

clone_size: once
d_call: TRBD1
v_call: TRBV7-2
j_call: TRBJ1-2
cdr3_aa: CASSGRDSALGYTF
cdr3_nt: TGTGCCAGCAGCGGAAGGGACAGCGCCCTGGGCTACACCTTC

clone_size: -
d_call: TRBD1
v_call: TRBV5-5
j_call: TRBJ1-1
cdr3_aa: CASSFRGLKPMNTEAFF
cdr3_nt: TGTGCCAGCAGCTTCAGGGGGCTCAAACCTATGAACACTGAAGCTTTCTTT

clone_size: -
d_call: -
v_call: TRBV10-3
j_call: TRBJ2-2
cdr3_aa: CAISESIPSDTGELFF
cdr3_nt: TGTGCCATCAGTGAGTCAATTCCTAGCGACACCGGGGAGCTGTTTTTT

clone_size: -
d_call: -
v_call: TRBV19
j_call: TRBJ2-5
cdr3_aa: CASSRGGAETQYF
cdr3_nt: TGTGCCAGTAGTCGAGGGGGGGCAGAGACCCAGTACTTC

clone_size: -
d_call: TRBD2
v_call: TRBV4-3
j_call: TRBJ2-3
cdr3_aa: CASSLRLAGDTQYF
cdr3_nt: TGCGCCAGCAGCCTCCGACTAGCGGGAGATACGCAGTATTTT

clone_size: -
d_call: -
v_call: TRBV19
j_call: TRBJ1-5
cdr3_aa: CASRGGSQSNQPQHF
cdr3_nt: TGTGCCAGTAGGGGGGGGTCTCAAAGCAATCAGCCCCAGCATTTT

clone_size: -
d_call: -
v_call: TRBV2
j_call: TRBJ1-2
cdr3_aa: CASSSDGEPYGYTF
cdr3_nt: TGTGCCAGCAGTTCGGACGGGGAGCCCTATGGCTACACCTTC

clone_size: -
d_call: -
v_call: TRBV7-2
j_call: TRBJ2-3
cdr3_aa: CASSLVRGTDTQYF
cdr3_nt: TGTGCCAGCAGCTTAGTTCGAGGCACAGATACGCAGTATTTT

clone_size: -
d_call: -
v_call: TRBV19
j_call: TRBJ2-1
cdr3_aa: CASSINDRSLGMRFF
cdr3_nt: TGTGCCAGTAGTATAAATGACAGGTCCCTCGGTATGCGGTTCTTC

clone_size: -
d_call: TRBD1
v_call: TRBV7-8
j_call: TRBJ2-4
cdr3_aa: CASSLAGTGENIQYF
cdr3_nt: TGTGCCAGCAGCTTGGCCGGGACAGGGGAAAACATTCAGTACTTC

clone_size: few
d_call: -
v_call: TRBV3-1/TRBV3-2
j_call: TRBJ1-6
cdr3_aa: CASSLYNSPLHF
cdr3_nt: TGTGCCAGCAGCCTATATAATTCACCCCTCCACTTT

clone_size: once
d_call: TRBD2
v_call: TRBV7-2
j_call: TRBJ2-3
cdr3_aa: CASSPSTSGRTDTQYF
cdr3_nt: TGTGCCAGCAGCCCCTCGACTAGCGGGAGGACAGATACGCAGTATTTT

clone_size: -
d_call: TRBD2
v_call: TRBV6-2/TRBV6-3
j_call: TRBJ2-2
cdr3_aa: CASSDGSGRGTGELFF
cdr3_nt: TGTGCCAGCAGTGATGGTAGCGGGAGAGGAACCGGGGAGCTGTTTTTT

clone_size: -
d_call: -
v_call: TRBV2
j_call: TRBJ1-1
cdr3_aa: CASRTRQVHMNTEAFF
cdr3_nt: TGTGCCAGCAGAACTCGACAGGTCCACATGAACACTGAAGCTTTCTTT

clone_size: once
d_call: -
v_call: TRBV6-5
j_call: TRBJ1-3
cdr3_aa: CASSYTAAGNTIYF
cdr3_nt: TGTGCCAGCAGTTACACGGCGGCTGGAAACACCATATATTTT

clone_size: -
d_call: TRBD2
v_call: TRBV9
j_call: TRBJ2-3
cdr3_aa: CASSAGTSGSTDTQYF
cdr3_nt: TGTGCCAGCAGCGCCGGGACTAGCGGGAGCACAGATACGCAGTATTTT

clone_size: -
d_call: TRBD2
v_call: TRBV10-3
j_call: TRBJ2-1
cdr3_aa: CAISESALAGIYNEQFF
cdr3_nt: TGTGCCATCAGTGAGTCCGCACTAGCGGGAATTTACAATGAGCAGTTCTTC

clone_size: -
d_call: TRBD1
v_call: TRBV4-1
j_call: TRBJ1-1
cdr3_aa: CASSPDRVNMNTEAFF
cdr3_nt: TGCGCCAGCAGCCCGGACAGGGTTAACATGAACACTGAAGCTTTCTTT

clone_size: -
d_call: TRBD1
v_call: TRBV5-6
j_call: TRBJ2-7
cdr3_aa: CASSLPGQSSYEQYF
cdr3_nt: TGTGCCAGCAGCTTGCCGGGACAGAGCTCCTACGAGCAGTACTTC

clone_size: -
d_call: -
v_call: TRBV11-3
j_call: TRBJ1-4
cdr3_aa: CASSLGGNEKLFF
cdr3_nt: TGTGCCAGCAGCTTAGGAGGGAATGAAAAACTGTTTTTT

clone_size: -
d_call: -
v_call: TRBV10-3
j_call: TRBJ1-1
cdr3_aa: CAISEYIGRGSGNTEAFF
cdr3_nt: TGTGCCATCAGTGAGTACATTGGCAGGGGATCGGGGAACACTGAAGCTTTCTTT

clone_size: -
d_call: TRBD1
v_call: TRBV12-5
j_call: TRBJ1-4
cdr3_aa: CASGLNRGGNEKLFF
cdr3_nt: TGTGCTAGTGGTTTGAACAGGGGAGGTAATGAAAAACTGTTTTTT

clone_size: few
d_call: TRBD1
v_call: TRBV2
j_call: TRBJ2-7
cdr3_aa: CASRPGQLYEQYF
cdr3_nt: TGTGCCAGCAGGCCGGGACAGCTCTACGAGCAGTACTTC

clone_size: -
d_call: -
v_call: TRBV18
j_call: TRBJ1-3
cdr3_aa: CASSRLSSVNTIYF
cdr3_nt: TGTGCCAGCTCCCGGCTTTCGAGCGTAAACACCATATATTTT

clone_size: -
d_call: -
v_call: TRBV5-4
j_call: TRBJ2-5
cdr3_aa: CASSSGPRKGQETQYF
cdr3_nt: TGTGCCAGCAGCTCCGGGCCCAGAAAGGGGCAAGAGACCCAGTACTTC

clone_size: -
d_call: TRBD2
v_call: TRBV19
j_call: TRBJ2-7
cdr3_aa: CASSIGRRGDEQYF
cdr3_nt: TGTGCCAGTAGTATAGGGAGGCGGGGGGACGAGCAGTACTTC

clone_size: -
d_call: TRBD1
v_call: TRBV11-3
j_call: TRBJ2-7
cdr3_aa: CASSSGQGGSYEQYF
cdr3_nt: TGTGCCAGCAGCTCAGGACAGGGGGGATCCTACGAGCAGTACTTC

clone_size: -
d_call: -
v_call: TRBV2
j_call: TRBJ1-5
cdr3_aa: CASSEGGRNQPQHF
cdr3_nt: TGTGCCAGCAGTGAAGGGGGCCGCAATCAGCCCCAGCATTTT

clone_size: -
d_call: -
v_call: TRBV11-2
j_call: TRBJ2-2
cdr3_aa: CASSSFRNTGELFF
cdr3_nt: TGTGCCAGCAGCTCCTTCCGGAACACCGGGGAGCTGTTTTTT

clone_size: -
d_call: TRBD1
v_call: TRBV2
j_call: TRBJ2-6
cdr3_aa: CASSEGQGNGANVLTF
cdr3_nt: TGTGCCAGCAGTGAAGGACAGGGAAATGGGGCCAACGTCCTGACTTTC

clone_size: -
d_call: TRBD2
v_call: TRBV9
j_call: TRBJ2-1
cdr3_aa: CASSVGRREGHHEQFF
cdr3_nt: TGTGCCAGCAGCGTAGGTAGGCGGGAGGGCCACCATGAGCAGTTCTTC

clone_size: -
d_call: TRBD2
v_call: TRBV7-2
j_call: TRBJ2-7
cdr3_aa: CASSLVPAGKSYEQYF
cdr3_nt: TGTGCCAGCAGCTTAGTCCCAGCGGGAAAGTCCTACGAGCAGTACTTC

clone_size: -
d_call: TRBD1
v_call: TRBV5-4
j_call: TRBJ1-1
cdr3_aa: CASSTGQGRTEAFF
cdr3_nt: TGTGCCAGCAGCACCGGACAGGGAAGGACTGAAGCTTTCTTT

clone_size: -
d_call: -
v_call: TRBV5-1
j_call: TRBJ1-3
cdr3_aa: CASSFAGSDSGNTIYF
cdr3_nt: TGCGCCAGCAGCTTCGCAGGGTCGGACTCTGGAAACACCATATATTTT

clone_size: -
d_call: -
v_call: TRBV5-1
j_call: TRBJ2-1
cdr3_aa: CASSLDSYNEQFF
cdr3_nt: TGCGCCAGCAGCCTGGACAGCTACAATGAGCAGTTCTTC

clone_size: -
d_call: TRBD2
v_call: TRBV10-3
j_call: TRBJ2-5
cdr3_aa: CAISDMTGGQETQYF
cdr3_nt: TGTGCCATCAGTGATATGACGGGGGGTCAAGAGACCCAGTACTTC

clone_size: few
d_call: TRBD1
v_call: TRBV2
j_call: TRBJ1-1
cdr3_aa: CASRYTGGLRNTEAFF
cdr3_nt: TGTGCCAGCAGGTATACAGGGGGCTTACGAAACACTGAAGCTTTCTTT

clone_size: -
d_call: -
v_call: TRBV6-5
j_call: TRBJ2-5
cdr3_aa: CASSRTRGAGETQYF
cdr3_nt: TGTGCCAGCAGCCGAACTCGGGGGGCCGGCGAGACCCAGTACTTC

clone_size: -
d_call: -
v_call: TRBV27
j_call: TRBJ2-2
cdr3_aa: CASGRGEQANTGELFF
cdr3_nt: TGTGCCAGCGGGAGGGGGGAACAGGCGAACACCGGGGAGCTGTTTTTT

clone_size: many
d_call: -
v_call: TRBV12-3/TRBV12-4
j_call: TRBJ1-2
cdr3_aa: CASSWGGDGYTF
cdr3_nt: TGTGCCAGCAGTTGGGGAGGGGACGGCTACACCTTC

clone_size: -
d_call: TRBD1
v_call: TRBV7-9
j_call: TRBJ2-3
cdr3_aa: CASSPGTGDTDTQYF
cdr3_nt: TGTGCCAGCAGCCCTGGGACAGGGGATACAGATACGCAGTATTTT

clone_size: -
d_call: TRBD2
v_call: TRBV6-5
j_call: TRBJ2-5
cdr3_aa: CASRKREAGETQYF
cdr3_nt: TGTGCCAGCAGAAAACGGGAGGCCGGAGAGACCCAGTACTTC

clone_size: few
d_call: -
v_call: TRBV18
j_call: TRBJ1-4
cdr3_aa: CASSRDSYNEKLFF
cdr3_nt: TGTGCCAGCTCACGAGACAGCTATAATGAAAAACTGTTTTTT

clone_size: -
d_call: TRBD1
v_call: TRBV30
j_call: TRBJ2-3
cdr3_aa: CAWSGSGGGNFITDTQYF
cdr3_nt: TGTGCCTGGAGTGGGTCAGGGGGCGGCAACTTTATCACAGATACGCAGTATTTT

clone_size: -
d_call: -
v_call: TRBV20-1
j_call: TRBJ2-5
cdr3_aa: CRAGFVGTQYF
cdr3_nt: TGCAGGGCAGGTTTTGTAGGGACCCAGTACTTC

clone_size: -
d_call: -
v_call: TRBV7-9
j_call: TRBJ1-3
cdr3_aa: CASSLALDSLSGNTIYF
cdr3_nt: TGTGCCAGCAGCTTAGCATTGGACAGTCTCTCTGGAAACACCATATATTTT